Presented here are 5 T cell receptor beta chains from one specimen sequenced in a study of blood T cell repertoires in COVID-19. Only in-frame clones appear in the TCRdb table, and some are missing; sequencing was by immunoSEQ multiplex PCR. Here the sample spans about 200,000 clones, around four fifths being singletons. Sequences were obtained from peripheral blood. These receptors originate from a human donor with acute or convalescent COVID-19. The donor label of this sample is uncertain.

The chain couples TRBV10-3 to TRBJ2-2; 10 bases align to TRBD1. The CDR3 is 17 amino acids. With V trimmed by 4 bases and J by 0 bases, 5 bases remained unmatched. Germline CDR1 is ENHRY and CDR2 is SYGVKD. This chain's CDR3 is CAISGQGANPNTGELFF. The CDR3 bases are TGTGCCATCAGTGGACAGGGGGCAAATCCGAACACCGGGGAGCTGTTTTTT.

Here the CDR3 reads CASSSQGVNTGELFF. The CDR3 region has the DNA TGTGCCAGCAGCTCTCAGGGGGTAAACACCGGGGAGCTGTTTTTT. The V and J genes are TRBV9 and TRBJ2-2, with 7 bases identical to TRBD1. Germline loops: CDR1 SGDLS, CDR2 YYNGEE. V lost 4 bases to trimming and J lost 2 bases; unmatched junction nucleotides: 5. CDR3 size: 15 residues.

CDR3 nucleotides: TGTGCCAGCAGCTCAGAGACTAGCGGGATCCACGAGCAGTACTTC. This translates into CASSSETSGIHEQYF. The chain combines TRBV7-2 with TRBJ2-7, with 11 bases lining up with TRBD2. The CDR3 loop spans 15 amino acids. V lost 4 bases to trimming and J lost 5 bases; unmatched junction nucleotides: 7. CDR1 and CDR2 (germline): SGHTA, FQGNSA.

The J gene is TRBJ2-1, the V gene TRBV7-3; 10 bases are shared with TRBD2. V trimming: 3 bases; J trimming: 2 bases; junction bases outside the gene matches: 10. The CDR3 is made up of 18 amino acids. Germline assignment: CDR1 SGHTA and CDR2 FQGTGA. In DNA form, the CDR3 reads TGTGCCAGCAGCTTCTCGAGGGGGGGACTAGCGACCTACAATGAGCAGTTCTTC. Its protein is CASSFSRGGLATYNEQFF.

The chain joins TRBV11-2 to TRBJ2-3; TRBD2 matches at 7 bases. The CDR3 consists of 15 residues. Germline V gene lookup returns CDR1 SGHAT and CDR2 FQNNGV. The V and J ends lost 6 bases and 0 bases, in that order; junction bases with no gene match: 6. The CDR3 nucleotides are TGTGCCAGCAGTCGGGGGAGGGCTAGCACAGATACGCAGTATTTT. As protein: CASSRGRASTDTQYF. The variable domain in full, with the rest retrieved from reference TRBV11-2 and TRBJ2-3, is EAGVAQSPRYKIIEKRQSVAFWCNPISGHATLYWYQQILGQGPKLLIQFQNNGVVDDSQLPKDRFSAERLKGVDSTLKIQPAKLEDSAVYLCASSRGRASTDTQYFGPGTRLTVL.